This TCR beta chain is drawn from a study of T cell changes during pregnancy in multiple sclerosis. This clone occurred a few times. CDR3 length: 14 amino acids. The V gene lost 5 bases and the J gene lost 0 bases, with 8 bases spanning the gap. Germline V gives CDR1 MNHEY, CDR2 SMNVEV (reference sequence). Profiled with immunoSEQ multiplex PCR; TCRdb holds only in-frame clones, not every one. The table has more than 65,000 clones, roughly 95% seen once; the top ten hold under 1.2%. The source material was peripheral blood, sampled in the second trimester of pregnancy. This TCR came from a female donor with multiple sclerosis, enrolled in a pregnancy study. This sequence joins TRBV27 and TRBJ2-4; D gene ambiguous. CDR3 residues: CASSRRLAKNIQYF. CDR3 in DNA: TGTGCCAGCAGTCGTCGGTTAGCCAAAAACATTCAGTACTTC.